Listed below are T cell receptor beta chains from one sample, sequenced in a study of CD8 T cells in ankylosing spondylitis. TCRdb reprocessed the 5' RACE reads with MiXCR, giving one entry per CDR3 protein. This sample has roughly 260,000 distinct CDR3 sequences, with about 20% found just once. The sequenced material came from blood, either unsorted or a sorted T cell fraction (not recorded which). The receptor set was obtained from a male donor with ankylosing spondylitis or in good health (not recorded which). CDR3s include the opening cysteine and the closing phenylalanine or tryptophan. Fields, in order: clone size, V gene, D gene, J gene, CDR3 protein, CDR3 DNA. The D gene is left open where the match is weak. Not all rows give a size; the values are once, few, many and, for expanded clones, a class.

-	TRBV19	TRBD1	TRBJ2-2	CASRLDRANTGELFF	TGTGCCAGTAGGCTGGACAGGGCGAACACCGGGGAGCTGTTTTTT
few	TRBV29-1	TRBD1	TRBJ1-1	CSVDHLDRGQNIMNTEAFF	TGCAGCGTTGACCACCTTGACAGGGGACAAAATATCATGAACACTGAAGCTTTCTTT
-	TRBV11-2	TRBD1	TRBJ2-3	CASSPIRDRGRTDTQYF	TGTGCCAGCAGCCCGATCCGGGACAGGGGGCGCACAGATACGCAGTATTTT
-	TRBV29-1	-	TRBJ2-1	CSLRGSSYNEQFF	TGCAGCCTCCGGGGGAGCTCCTACAATGAGCAGTTCTTC
many	TRBV12-3/TRBV12-4	-	TRBJ1-4	CASSFANQEKLFF	TGTGCCAGCAGTTTCGCAAATCAGGAAAAACTGTTTTTT
few	TRBV3-1	-	TRBJ2-2	CASNTFSGELFF	TGTGCCAGCAACACGTTCTCGGGGGAGCTGTTTTTT
few	TRBV5-1	TRBD2	TRBJ2-1	CASSLVAGGPYNEQFF	TGCGCCAGCAGCTTGGTAGCGGGAGGGCCTTACAATGAGCAGTTCTTC
-	TRBV5-1	TRBD2	TRBJ2-5	CASSFYLAEPSGETQYF	TGCGCCAGCAGCTTTTATCTAGCGGAGCCTTCGGGGGAGACCCAGTACTTC
-	TRBV28	-	TRBJ1-6	CASSLLGGSYNSPLHF	TGTGCCAGCAGTCTACTGGGGGGCTCCTATAATTCACCCCTCCACTTT
few	TRBV6-5	-	TRBJ2-1	CASSYSLSRRGEQFF	TGTGCCAGCAGTTACTCTTTATCGCGGAGGGGTGAGCAGTTCTTC
-	TRBV28	-	TRBJ1-2	CASRLNQYGYTF	TGTGCCAGCAGGTTAAATCAGTATGGCTACACCTTC
-	TRBV29-1	-	TRBJ2-1	CSVLNPLSYNEQFF	TGCAGCGTTCTTAACCCTCTCTCCTACAATGAGCAGTTCTTC
many	TRBV27	TRBD1	TRBJ1-5	CASSSGQGGLNSNQPQHF	TGTGCCAGCAGTTCGGGACAGGGTGGACTGAATAGCAATCAGCCCCAGCATTTT
-	TRBV6-1	-	TRBJ1-1	CASSDRGRGGEAFF	TGTGCCAGCAGTGATAGAGGCAGGGGTGGTGAAGCTTTCTTT
-	TRBV7-3	TRBD2	TRBJ2-3	CASSVTAGADTQYF	TGTGCCAGCAGCGTCACAGCGGGGGCAGATACGCAGTATTTT
few	TRBV5-8	-	TRBJ1-5	CASSVLGTRISNQPQHF	TGTGCCAGCAGCGTATTAGGGACAAGGATTAGCAATCAGCCCCAGCATTTT
-	TRBV6-1	TRBD2	TRBJ2-1	CASSRISGRTYNEQFF	TGTGCCAGCAGCCGGATTAGCGGGAGGACCTACAATGAGCAGTTCTTC
few	TRBV18	-	TRBJ1-5	CASSLDGDYSNQPQHF	TGTGCCAGCTCCCTCGACGGGGATTATAGCAATCAGCCCCAGCATTTT
-	TRBV5-5	-	TRBJ1-5	CASSMSASNQPQHF	TGTGCCAGCAGCATGTCAGCGAGCAATCAGCCCCAGCATTTT
few	TRBV5-1	TRBD1	TRBJ1-5	CASSLGGQGANQPQHF	TGCGCCAGCAGCTTGGGAGGACAGGGGGCTAATCAGCCCCAGCATTTT
-	TRBV2	-	TRBJ2-1	CAIGGVEQFF	TGTGCCATAGGGGGGGTAGAGCAGTTCTTC
-	TRBV28	TRBD1	TRBJ2-1	CASSLGGQGGSYNEQFF	TGTGCCAGCAGTTTAGGGGGACAGGGGGGTTCCTACAATGAGCAGTTCTTC
many	TRBV12-3/TRBV12-4	TRBD2	TRBJ2-1	CASSRLAGFPNEQFF	TGTGCCAGCAGTCGACTAGCGGGGTTCCCCAATGAGCAGTTCTTC
few	TRBV28	-	TRBJ2-1	CASSLGRGNEQFF	TGTGCCAGCAGTTTAGGTAGGGGGAATGAGCAGTTCTTC
few	TRBV21-1	-	TRBJ1-1	CASSKGRMGTEAFF	TGTGCCAGCAGCAAAGGCAGGATGGGAACTGAAGCTTTCTTT
-	TRBV7-2	-	TRBJ2-1	CASSLAMGSYNEQFF	TGTGCCAGCAGCTTGGCCATGGGATCCTACAATGAGCAGTTCTTC
-	TRBV28	TRBD1	TRBJ2-2	CASSLWGTGGVGGELFF	TGTGCCAGCAGTTTATGGGGGACAGGGGGCGTCGGCGGGGAGCTGTTTTTT
many	TRBV20-1	-	TRBJ2-3	CSARDYRVGGDTQYF	TGCAGTGCTAGAGATTACCGGGTTGGGGGAGATACGCAGTATTTT
once	TRBV2	TRBD1	TRBJ2-4	CTISTYPRTGLAKNIQYF	TGTACCATCAGTACCTACCCCCGGACAGGGCTAGCCAAAAACATTCAGTACTTC
-	TRBV20-1	-	TRBJ2-3	CSARDVGGTFTDTQYF	TGCAGTGCTAGAGATGTAGGCGGGACATTCACAGATACGCAGTATTTT
many	TRBV9	-	TRBJ1-5	CASSVGTVNQPQHF	TGTGCCAGCAGCGTAGGGACAGTTAATCAGCCCCAGCATTTT
few	TRBV12-3/TRBV12-4	-	TRBJ2-2	CASLRGSTATGELFF	TGTGCCAGCCTTCGAGGGAGTACGGCCACCGGGGAGCTGTTTTTT
few	TRBV3-1	-	TRBJ2-1	CASSLSGEVFNEQFF	TGTGCCAGCAGCTTAAGCGGAGAGGTGTTCAATGAGCAGTTCTTC
many	TRBV12-3/TRBV12-4	-	TRBJ2-1	CASTPMGEQFF	TGTGCCAGCACGCCCATGGGTGAGCAGTTCTTC
-	TRBV9	-	TRBJ1-1	CASSAPGVGTEAFF	TGTGCCAGCAGCGCCCCAGGGGTCGGGACTGAAGCTTTCTTT
-	TRBV20-1	-	TRBJ1-5	CSAIREALPNQPQHF	TGCAGTGCTATCAGGGAGGCCCTCCCCAATCAGCCCCAGCATTTT
many	TRBV20-1	-	TRBJ2-1	CSASRLSSYNEQFF	TGCAGTGCTAGCCGACTAAGCTCCTACAATGAGCAGTTCTTC
few	TRBV9	-	TRBJ2-1	CASSVETESYNEQFF	TGTGCCAGCAGCGTAGAAACGGAGTCCTACAATGAGCAGTTCTTC
-	TRBV20-1	TRBD1	TRBJ1-5	CSARGEGAGWQPQHF	TGCAGTGCTAGGGGTGAGGGGGCGGGGTGGCAGCCCCAGCATTTT
few	TRBV28	TRBD1	TRBJ2-1	CASRGGTGGYNEQFF	TGTGCCAGCAGGGGGGGGACAGGGGGTTACAATGAGCAGTTCTTC
many	TRBV28	-	TRBJ2-3	CASSLSRLTDTQYF	TGTGCCAGCAGTTTGAGTAGGCTCACAGATACGCAGTATTTT
few	TRBV25-1	TRBD1	TRBJ1-5	CASSTMSRDRAQPQHF	TGTGCCAGCAGCACGATGAGTCGGGACAGGGCTCAGCCCCAGCATTTT
few	TRBV12-3/TRBV12-4	-	TRBJ1-1	CASSLHGGTEAFF	TGTGCCAGCAGTTTGCACGGGGGCACTGAAGCTTTCTTT
few	TRBV4-2	-	TRBJ2-1	CASSQEVAGEQFF	TGTGCCAGCAGCCAAGAGGTTGCGGGTGAGCAGTTCTTC
-	TRBV20-1	-	TRBJ1-1	CSASLGGSKRPEAFF	TGCAGTGCTAGTTTGGGGGGCAGTAAACGCCCTGAAGCTTTCTTT
-	TRBV5-1	-	TRBJ1-1	CASSLGLGSEAFF	TGCGCCAGCTCTCTGGGTTTGGGGAGCGAAGCTTTCTTT
few	TRBV9	-	TRBJ2-1	CASSVVTQDEQFF	TGTGCCAGCAGCGTAGTAACACAGGATGAGCAGTTCTTC
few	TRBV20-1	-	TRBJ1-6	CSAQTDNSPLHF	TGCAGTGCTCAGACGGATAATTCACCCCTCCACTTT
-	TRBV3-1	-	TRBJ1-4	CASSRPDGGREKLFF	TGTGCCAGCAGCCGACCCGACGGGGGCCGGGAAAAACTGTTTTTT
many	TRBV6-4	TRBD1	TRBJ1-5	CASSGMAGGQPQHF	TGTGCCAGCAGTGGCATGGCAGGGGGTCAGCCCCAGCATTTT
many	TRBV4-1	TRBD2	TRBJ2-2	CASSQERGLAANTGELFF	TGCGCCAGCAGCCAAGAGAGGGGACTAGCGGCGAACACCGGGGAGCTGTTTTTT
-	TRBV14	-	TRBJ1-2	CASSQSDNYGYTF	TGTGCCAGCAGCCAATCGGACAACTATGGCTACACCTTC